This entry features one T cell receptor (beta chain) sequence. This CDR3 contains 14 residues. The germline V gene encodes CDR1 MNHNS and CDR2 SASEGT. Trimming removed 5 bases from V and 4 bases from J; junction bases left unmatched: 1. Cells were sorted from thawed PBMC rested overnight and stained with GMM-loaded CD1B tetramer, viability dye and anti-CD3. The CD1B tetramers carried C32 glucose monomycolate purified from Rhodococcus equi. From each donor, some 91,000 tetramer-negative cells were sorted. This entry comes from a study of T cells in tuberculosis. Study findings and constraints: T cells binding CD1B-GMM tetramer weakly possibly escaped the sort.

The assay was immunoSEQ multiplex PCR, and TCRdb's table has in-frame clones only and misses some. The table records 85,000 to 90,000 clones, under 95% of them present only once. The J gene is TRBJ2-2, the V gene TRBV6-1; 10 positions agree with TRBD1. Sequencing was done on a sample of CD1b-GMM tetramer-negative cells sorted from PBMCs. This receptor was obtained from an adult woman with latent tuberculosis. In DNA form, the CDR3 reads TGTGCCAGCAGTAGGACAGGGGGCACCGGGGAGCTGTTTTTT. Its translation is CASSRTGGTGELFF.